Presented here are 25 T cell receptor beta chains from one specimen sequenced in a study of T cells in Graves' hyperthyroidism and ophthalmopathy. From RNA transcripts, TCR beta CDR3 regions were amplified. Using the HTBI primer set, a first-round RT-PCR was run on the TCR CDR3. MiXCR, applied by TCRdb to the multiplex PCR reads, yields one record per CDR3 protein. This table has around 500,000 distinct CDR3 sequences, 13% to 15% appearing once. The sample comprised blood. All receptors derive from a woman under 30 with Graves' hyperthyroidism.

The chain joins TRBV7-3 to TRBJ1-6; TRBD1 matches 9 bases. V lost 5 bases and J lost 17; bases outside the gene matches: 10. Germline assignment: CDR1 SGHTA and CDR2 FQGTGA. The CDR3 runs to 13 residues. The CDR3 nucleotides read TGTGCCAGCAGCCTCTCCGTCCGGGACAGGGTCCACTTT. Translating gives CASSLSVRDRVHF.

This clonotype was seen a few times. The genes are TRBV11-3 and TRBJ2-6; possible D gene TRBD1, 6 bases. V was pared by 1 base and J by 4 bases, with 11 bases between. CDR3 length equals 16 residues. The germline gives CDR1 SGHNT, CDR2 YENEEA. This CDR3 reads CASSLVSGAGANVLTF. CDR3 in DNA: TGTGCCAGCAGCTTAGTTTCAGGGGCAGGGGCCAACGTCCTGACTTTC.

This clonotype has a count of ten or more. The rearrangement uses TRBV6-1 and TRBJ2-7, with TRBD1 matching 12 bases. The length of the CDR3 is 15 residues. Germline values: CDR1 MNHNS, CDR2 SASEGT. Losses at the gene ends were 6 bases for V and 4 bases for J; bases not matched to a gene: 7. The CDR3 region is CASRYQGQGAYEQYF. CDR3 DNA sequence: TGTGCCAGCAGATACCAGGGACAGGGGGCGTACGAGCAGTACTTC.

In its sample, this clonotype was seen many times. The V gene is TRBV7-6, the J gene TRBJ2-5; 9 nucleotides align to TRBD1. The junction had 3 bases not matched to a gene; V was cut back by 3 bases and J by 4 bases. The CDR3 extends over 14 amino acids. The germline gives CDR1 SGHVS, CDR2 FNYEAQ. CDR3 region: CASSFNRGRETQYF. CDR3 DNA: TGTGCCAGCAGCTTCAACAGGGGGCGAGAGACCCAGTACTTC.

This clonotype was counted ten times or more. The chain has TRBV12-3 or TRBV12-4 and TRBJ1-2; D remains ambiguous. The CDR3 totals 13 residues. V was cut by 7 bases and J by 8 bases, with 17 bases left in between. The CDR3 DNA sequence: TGTGCCAGCACCCTCGACGGCAGCTGGGGCTACACCTTC. This gives the protein CASTLDGSWGYTF.

The chain is built from TRBV13 and TRBJ2-1, with TRBD2 identical over 13 bases. CDR3 length: 16 amino acids. V was clipped by 5 bases and J by 4 bases; unmatched bases: 5. Germline V lookup: CDR1 PRHDT, CDR2 FYEKMQ (reference sequence). CDR3 in amino acids: CASSPGTSGKYNEQFF. Written as DNA, the CDR3 is TGTGCCAGCAGCCCAGGGACTAGCGGGAAATACAATGAGCAGTTCTTC.

This clonotype was seen at least ten times. CDR3 residues: CASSLGGLSTDTQYF. The CDR3 nucleotides read TGTGCCAGCAGCTTAGGCGGTCTGAGCACAGATACGCAGTATTTT. The V call is TRBV11-3, the J call TRBJ2-3; D remains ambiguous. This CDR3 has 15 residues. The germline gives CDR1 SGHNT, CDR2 YENEEA. Trimming removed 1 base at V and 0 bases at J, with 8 bases between. The full variable domain, with the rest looked up from reference TRBV11-3 and TRBJ2-3, is EAGVVQSPRYKIIEKKQPVAFWCNPISGHNTLYWYLQNLGQGPELLIRYENEEAVDDSQLPKDRFSAERLKGVDSTLKIQPAELGDSAVYLCASSLGGLSTDTQYFGPGTRLTVL.

This clonotype was observed a handful of times. The V call is TRBV14, the J call TRBJ2-5; 10 bases agree with TRBD1. This CDR3 comprises 18 residues. Trimming took 4 bases from V and 0 from J; bases not matched to a gene: 11. In germline, CDR1 is SGHDN, CDR2 FVKESK. For the CDR3, the DNA is TGTGCCAGCAGCCTACACGGGACAGGGGCCTTGTACCAAGAGACCCAGTACTTC. Its protein product is CASSLHGTGALYQETQYF. Full variable domain (missing parts from reference TRBV14 and TRBJ2-5): EAGVTQFPSHSVIEKGQTVTLRCDPISGHDNLYWYRRVMGKEIKFLLHFVKESKQDESGMPNNRFLAERTGGTYSTLKVQPAELEDSGVYFCASSLHGTGALYQETQYFGPGTRLLVL.

In its sample, this clonotype was seen many times. The chain carries TRBV30 and TRBJ2-7; 8 bases align to TRBD1. Trimming removed 5 bases from V and 2 bases from J; junction bases left unmatched: 8. The CDR3 loop spans 14 amino acids. Per the germline V gene, CDR1 is GTSNPN and CDR2 is SVGIG (reference sequence). CDR3 region: CAWDAQGAPYEQYF. Here the CDR3 DNA reads TGTGCCTGGGATGCCCAGGGGGCCCCCTACGAGCAGTACTTC.

The chain has TRBV13 and TRBJ2-5, with no clear D. CDR1 is PRHDT and CDR2 is FYEKMQ in the germline V gene (reference sequence). Between the trimmed V and J ends, which lost 4 bases and 3 bases, there was a span of 6 bases. This CDR3 is 12 amino acids long. The CDR3 protein is CASSSLKETQYF. In DNA form, the CDR3 reads TGTGCCAGCAGCTCCCTAAAAGAGACCCAGTACTTC. The full variable domain, with the rest looked up from reference TRBV13 and TRBJ2-5, is AAGVIQSPRHLIKEKRETATLKCYPIPRHDTVYWYQQGPGQDPQFLISFYEKMQSDKGSIPDRFSAQQFSDYHSELNMSSLELGDSALYFCASSSLKETQYFGPGTRLLVL.

This clonotype was picked up many times. V gene TRBV2 combines with J gene TRBJ2-1; D unresolved. Trimming left V 9 bases short and J 0 bases short, with 9 bases between. The CDR3 totals 13 residues. CDR1 SNHLY and CDR2 FYNNEI come from the germline V gene. CDR3 coding DNA: TGTGCCAGAGGCCGGAGCTCCTACAATGAGCAGTTCTTC. Amino acid sequence: CARGRSSYNEQFF. The full variable domain, with the rest looked up from reference TRBV2 and TRBJ2-1, is EPEVTQTPSHQVTQMGQEVILRCVPISNHLYFYWYRQILGQKVEFLVSFYNNEISEKSEIFDDQFSVERPDGSNFTLKIRSTKLEDSAMYFCARGRSSYNEQFFGPGTRLTVL.

This clonotype was recorded at least ten times. This chain joins TRBV11-1 and TRBJ1-3; 7 positions agree with TRBD1. Germline V gene data show CDR1 as SGHAT and CDR2 as FQDESV (reference sequence). Germline trimming cut 5 bases from V and 0 bases from J; bases unmatched to any gene: 7. The CDR3 consists of 16 residues. CDR3 nucleotide sequence: TGTGCCAGCAGCCTACAGGGGTCATACTCTGGAAACACCATATATTTT. It translates to CASSLQGSYSGNTIYF.

There are many counts of this clonotype. The chain combines TRBV5-1 with TRBJ1-6, with 7 bases aligning to TRBD1. This CDR3 is 14 amino acids long. Trimming took 3 bases from V and 8 from J; bases not matched to a gene: 5. Germline CDR1 SGHRS, CDR2 YFSETQ. The chain's CDR3 is CASSSTGSDSPLHF. DNA for the CDR3: TGCGCCAGCAGCTCGACAGGGTCGGATTCACCCCTCCACTTT. The complete variable domain, with remaining parts taken from reference TRBV5-1 and TRBJ1-6, reads KAGVTQTPRYLIKTRGQQVTLSCSPISGHRSVSWYQQTPGQGLQFLFEYFSETQRNKGNFPGRFSGRQFSNSRSEMNVSTLELGDSALYLCASSSTGSDSPLHFGNGTRLTVT.

This clonotype was detected a few times. The chain links TRBV24-1 to TRBJ2-1, with unresolved D. V shed 3 bases and J shed 4 bases, with 15 bases lying between them. The CDR3 runs to 16 residues. Germline V gene sequence: CDR1 KGHDR, CDR2 SFDVKD. The CDR3 nucleotides read TGTGCCACCAGTGATATCGGAGAAAACGCGTACAATGAGCAGTTCTTC. It yields the protein CATSDIGENAYNEQFF.

The sample holds many counts of this clonotype. The chain uses TRBV5-1 and TRBJ2-1; unclear D gene. Between the trimmed V and J ends, which lost 6 bases and 0 bases, there was a span of 13 bases. CDR1 and CDR2 (germline): SGHRS, YFSETQ. The CDR3 extends over 15 amino acids. The CDR3 nucleotides are TGCGCCAGCAAGTTTGAGGAAGGCTCCTACAATGAGCAGTTCTTC. Protein sequence: CASKFEEGSYNEQFF. The entire variable domain, with the rest obtained from reference TRBV5-1 and TRBJ2-1, is as follows: KAGVTQTPRYLIKTRGQQVTLSCSPISGHRSVSWYQQTPGQGLQFLFEYFSETQRNKGNFPGRFSGRQFSNSRSEMNVSTLELGDSALYLCASKFEEGSYNEQFFGPGTRLTVL.

In its sample, this clonotype was seen many times. This chain joins TRBV12-3 or TRBV12-4 and TRBJ2-5; D unresolved. The CDR3 contains 15 residues. V was cut by 2 bases and J by 3 bases, with 13 bases left in between. The CDR3 nucleotides are TGTGCCAGCAGTTTACCCCATTTGGGGAAAGAGACCCAGTACTTC. Amino acids: CASSLPHLGKETQYF.

This clonotype was found a few times. The gene calls are TRBV18 and TRBJ2-1, with 9 bases matching TRBD1. The trim removed 3 bases at V and 6 bases at J, leaving 3 bases unmatched. CDR1 KGHSH and CDR2 LQKENI come from the germline V gene. There are 14 residues in the CDR3. Here the CDR3 reads CASSPRDRVNEQFF. The CDR3, as DNA: TGTGCCAGCTCACCTAGGGACAGGGTCAATGAGCAGTTCTTC.

A word on this clonotype: A read error is possible here, since a much larger clone lies one base away. The chain uses TRBV15 and TRBJ2-5; 7 nucleotides agree with TRBD2. Near its end, the DNA agrees better with TRBJ2-1, so the J call may be wrong. The CDR3 has 17 residues. CDR1 and CDR2 (germline): LNHNV, YYDKDF (reference sequence). DNA of the CDR3: TGTGCCACCAGCAGAGATCCGATAGCGGGCCCACAAGAGACCCAGTTCTTC. This codes for CATSRDPIAGPQETQFF.

The chain recombines TRBV29-1 with TRBJ2-1, with TRBD2 as a possible D gene (5 bases). Trimming left V 4 bases short and J 8 bases short, with 12 bases between. The CDR3 loop spans 12 amino acids. Germline CDR1 SQVTM, CDR2 ANQGSEA. DNA of the CDR3: TGCAGCGTTGGGGTAGCGCCCGATGAGCAGTTCTTC. Protein product: CSVGVAPDEQFF.

Note on this clonotype: A much more abundant neighbour one base away suggests this may be a read error. This chain links TRBV11-1 with TRBJ2-7; D tentatively reads TRBD1 or TRBD2 (6 bases each). Germline V gene sequence: CDR1 SGHAT, CDR2 FQDESV (reference sequence). The CDR3 runs to 15 residues. Trimming removed 2 bases from V and 5 bases from J, with 16 bases in between. The DNA of the CDR3 is TGTGCCAGCAGCTTAAGAGGGGGGTCAGTCCACGAGCAGTACTTC. Encoded protein: CASSLRGGSVHEQYF. Complete variable domain (other parts from reference TRBV11-1 and TRBJ2-7): EAEVAQSPRYKITEKSQAVAFWCDPISGHATLYWYRQILGQGPELLVQFQDESVVDDSQLPKDRFSAERLKGVDSTLKIQPAELGDSAMYLCASSLRGGSVHEQYFGPGTRLTVT.

This clonotype was seen at least ten times. The chain has TRBV11-3 and TRBJ2-2; D is undetermined. The germline V gene encodes CDR1 SGHNT and CDR2 YENEEA. The V end was cut by 3 bases, the J end by 4 bases, with 9 bases between. This CDR3 has 14 residues. The CDR3 is CASSFIRGTGELFF. The CDR3 coding sequence is TGTGCCAGCAGCTTTATCCGCGGCACCGGGGAGCTGTTTTTT.

This clonotype has only a few counts. The chain recombines TRBV6-1 with TRBJ2-7, with TRBD1 identical over 9 bases. The length of the CDR3 is 15 residues. V was clipped by 8 bases and J by 2 bases; unmatched bases: 10. CDR1 and CDR2 from the germline V gene are MNHNS and SASEGT. The CDR3 region is CASLLGTGITYEQYF. The CDR3 DNA reads as TGTGCCAGCCTCTTGGGGACAGGGATTACCTACGAGCAGTACTTC.

This clonotype was detected many times. V and J are TRBV20-1 and TRBJ2-5; unclear D gene. Looked up from germline, CDR1 is DFQATT and CDR2 is SNEGSKA (reference sequence). The ends were cut back, 0 bases at V and 1 base at J, with 9 bases in the middle. This CDR3 spans 14 amino acids. The CDR3 DNA reads TGCAGTGCTAGAGATAGACGAGCCCAAGAGACCCAGTACTTC. It specifies CSARDRRAQETQYF.

This clonotype was seen ten or more times. J is TRBJ1-1 and V is TRBV3-1, with a weak D call TRBD1 (5 bases). Germline CDR1 LGHDT, CDR2 YNNKEL (reference sequence). With 3 bases removed from V and 4 bases from J, the gap between germline ends came to 12 bases. CDR3 size: 14 residues. The CDR3 DNA sequence: TGTGCCAGCAGCCATGGGGGAAGTAGCACTGAAGCTTTCTTT. Translating gives CASSHGGSSTEAFF.

The chain employs TRBV3-1 and TRBJ2-5; 9 bases fit TRBD2. The CDR3 sequence is 13 residues long. J was trimmed by 11 bases and V by 2 bases; bases with no gene match: 6. Germline values: CDR1 LGHDT, CDR2 YNNKEL (reference sequence). In nucleotides, the CDR3 is TGTGCCAGCAGCCAAACTACTAGCGGGTCTCAGTACTTC. Amino acids: CASSQTTSGSQYF.